This TCR beta chain was sequenced during a study of OX40 agonist ivuxolimab in advanced cancers. Across the study: Earlier anti-PD-1, anti-PD-L1 or anti-CTLA-4 therapy was permitted; about 39% had received some. General study results and limits: The mean number of expanded clones was higher in CD8+ T cells than in CD4+.

Assay used: immunoSEQ multiplex PCR; TCRdb lists only in-frame clones, some missing. The data contain 25,000 to 30,000 clones, 70% to 90% of them seen just once; the ten biggest clones take up about 15%. Trimming removed 8 bases from V and 5 bases from J; junction bases left unmatched: 6. Germline V CDR1 and CDR2: LNHNV, YYDKDF (reference sequence). The CDR3 covers 14 residues. Regarding this clone: Its antigen is unidentified.

V usage is TRBV15 and J usage is TRBJ2-1; 10 positions agree with TRBD2. The TCR was taken from an adult with an advanced solid tumor such as melanoma, head and neck, liver or kidney cancer. This material consisted of CD4+ or CD8+ T cells sorted from blood, taken in a trial of the OX40 agonist ivuxolimab. CDR3 protein: CATSQRGGDNEQFF. Written as DNA, the CDR3 is TGTGCCACCTCTCAGCGGGGGGGTGACAATGAGCAGTTCTTC.